This T cell receptor (beta chain) was sequenced for a study of PD-1 blockade in classical Hodgkin lymphoma. General study points: Whoever responded completely had baseline diversity much like that seen in newly diagnosed patients. There remain no defined causes for the repertoire differences, which possibly reflect disease activity or prior therapy.

Repertoires were generated with immunoSEQ multiplex PCR, while TCRdb's copy carries only in-frame clones and drops some. The sample has under 130,000 clones, roughly 87% seen once. As concerns this clone: Antigen specificity is unknown.

Described time point: cycle 4 day 1 (C4D1), after 6 weeks of nivolumab. All patients experienced relapse after autologous stem cell transplantation, and brentuximab vedotin exposure was variable. Germline loops: CDR1 SNHLY, CDR2 FYNNEI. V dropped 8 bases and J dropped 1 base, with 11 bases sitting between them. The CDR3 loop spans 13 amino acids. The genes are TRBV2 and TRBJ1-1, with D tentatively TRBD1 (5 bases). The source was peripheral blood mononuclear cells (PBMCs), collected before the fourth cycle of nivolumab. This clonotype was sampled from a human donor with classical Hodgkin lymphoma. CDR3 protein: CASAGQSNTEAFF. The CDR3 DNA sequence: TGTGCCAGCGCGGGGCAATCGAACACTGAAGCTTTCTTT.